Below, 25 T cell receptor beta chains from the same sample are listed, as sequenced in a study of control samples from healthy donors and cancer patients. Only in-frame clones appear in the TCRdb table, and some are missing; sequencing was by immunoSEQ multiplex PCR. The sample lists almost 85,000 clones, about 93% seen once, with around 4.5% in the top ten. Input material: blood. The receptor source for this set is a woman aged 18-29 years in good health.

The genes are TRBV3-1 (or the pseudogene TRBV3-2) and TRBJ2-7, with 7 bases lining up with TRBD2. The CDR3 length is 15 residues. V was clipped by 3 bases and J by 4 bases; unmatched bases: 9. Germline assignment: CDR1 LGHDT and CDR2 YNNKEL (reference sequence). The CDR3 region has the DNA TGTGCCAGCAGCCAGAGCCCGGGGGGTTTATACGAGCAGTACTTC. This sequence encodes CASSQSPGGLYEQYF.

The J gene is TRBJ2-1, the V gene TRBV4-1, with 13 nucleotides matching TRBD2. This CDR3 contains 15 residues. Germline CDR1 MGHRA, CDR2 YSYEKL. V shed 4 bases and J 7 bases; nucleotides not matched to a gene: 4. CDR3 bases: TGCGCCAGCAGCCCCGGACTAGCGGGGGTTAATGAGCAGTTCTTC. Amino acids: CASSPGLAGVNEQFF.

This clone was found a few times. This sequence joins TRBV4-2 and TRBJ2-5; 8 bases line up with TRBD2. The CDR3 spans 15 residues. Germline V gives CDR1 LGHNA, CDR2 YNFKEQ. Trimming removed 2 bases from V and 1 base from J; junction bases left unmatched: 3. The CDR3 loop reads CASSQSRGGQETQYF. In nucleotides, the CDR3 is TGTGCCAGCAGCCAAAGCCGGGGGGGCCAAGAGACCCAGTACTTC.

The chain employs TRBV25-1 and TRBJ1-2; D is uncertain. Per germline, CDR1 MGHDK and CDR2 SYGVNS. V lost 6 bases and J 4 bases, leaving 12 bases between the germline ends. The CDR3 is made up of 13 amino acids. CDR3 residues: CASSRTVSYGYTF. DNA for the CDR3: TGTGCCAGCAGCCGTACAGTGAGCTATGGCTACACCTTC.

The V call is TRBV5-1, the J call TRBJ2-7; 10 positions match TRBD1. V lost 5 bases to trimming and J lost 3 bases; unmatched junction nucleotides: 8. Germline assignment: CDR1 SGHRS and CDR2 YFSETQ. The length of the CDR3 is 15 residues. CDR3 in amino acids: CASSYGTGANYEQYF. As DNA, the CDR3 is TGCGCCAGCAGTTACGGGACAGGGGCCAACTACGAGCAGTACTTC.

The CDR3 DNA reads as TGTGCCAGCAGCTTACGGGTTGGGGGCGCGTCTTCCTACGAGCAGTACTTC. Translated, it gives CASSLRVGGASSYEQYF. The chain couples TRBV7-9 to TRBJ2-7; TRBD1 might be the D (6 bases). The V and J ends lost 2 bases and 1 base respectively, with 18 bases between them. The CDR3 contains 17 residues. CDR1 and CDR2 (germline): SEHNR, FQNEAQ (reference sequence).

This rearrangement joins TRBV28 to TRBJ2-3; 11 bases align to TRBD2. This CDR3 is built from 16 residues. After removal of 6 bases from V and 2 bases from J, the junction contained 7 bases not matched to a gene. The germline V gene encodes CDR1 MDHEN and CDR2 SYDVKM. The CDR3 bases are TGTGCCAGCAGCGACGGGACTAGCGGATTCACAGATACGCAGTATTTT. It yields the protein CASSDGTSGFTDTQYF.

The J gene is TRBJ2-7, the V gene TRBV4-2; the D is unclear. This CDR3 region has 15 residues. Trimming pared 5 bases from V and 1 base from J, leaving 15 bases between. Germline V lookup: CDR1 LGHNA, CDR2 YNFKEQ. CDR3 coding DNA: TGTGCCAGCAGCGCTCTAGGCCCCGGGTCCTACGAGCAGTACTTC. Translating it yields CASSALGPGSYEQYF.

The chain carries TRBV4-1 and TRBJ1-1, with D possibly matching TRBD1 (6 bases). This CDR3 region has 16 residues. Germline V CDR1 and CDR2: MGHRA, YSYEKL. Trimming left V 2 bases short and J 4 bases short, with 17 bases between. The CDR3 DNA reads as TGCGCCAGCAGCCAATCCCGTGGAGGGGGGATCACTGAAGCTTTCTTT. Its translation: CASSQSRGGGITEAFF.

This chain links TRBV4-2 with TRBJ1-2; D is unclear. CDR1 and CDR2 (germline): LGHNA, YNFKEQ. V lost 8 bases and J 6 bases, leaving 16 bases between the germline ends. The CDR3 covers 13 residues. The CDR3 reads CASRNHHTNGYTF. The CDR3, as DNA: TGTGCCAGCCGGAACCACCACACGAATGGCTACACCTTC.

The chain recombines TRBV7-3 with TRBJ2-1; TRBD1 agrees at 10 bases. The CDR3 sequence is 16 residues long. V lost 1 base and J lost 8; bases outside the gene matches: 8. Per the germline V gene, CDR1 is SGHTA and CDR2 is FQGTGA. CDR3 loop: CASSLIGDRGGYEQFF. CDR3 nucleotides: TGTGCCAGCAGCTTAATCGGGGACAGGGGAGGCTATGAGCAGTTCTTC.

V usage is TRBV2 and J usage is TRBJ2-1; 8 positions match TRBD2. V lost 6 bases to trimming and J lost 10 bases; unmatched junction nucleotides: 5. This CDR3 has 12 amino acids. Germline-derived CDR1 and CDR2 are SNHLY and FYNNEI. The CDR3 loop reads CASRDTGGEQFF. The DNA of the CDR3 is TGTGCCAGCAGGGACACGGGGGGGGAGCAGTTCTTC.

Only one count was recorded for this clone. This rearrangement joins TRBV9 to TRBJ1-1; D uncertain. This CDR3 has 15 residues. V lost 3 bases to trimming and J lost 0 bases, with 12 bases between them. Looked up from germline, CDR1 is SGDLS and CDR2 is YYNGEE. The CDR3 region has the DNA TGTGCCAGCAGCGCTGCGGTTGGATTGAACACTGAAGCTTTCTTT. Amino acids: CASSAAVGLNTEAFF.

The chain is built from TRBV11-2 and TRBJ2-3; 14 positions agree with TRBD2. Unmatched junction bases numbered 9, after V lost 4 bases and J lost 9 bases. The CDR3 runs to 16 residues. Looked up from germline, CDR1 is SGHAT and CDR2 is FQNNGV. The DNA of the CDR3 is TGTGCCAGCAGCTGGCGACTAGCGGGAGGGGCAGGCACGCAGTATTTT. Translated, it gives CASSWRLAGGAGTQYF.

This rearrangement joins TRBV4-2 to TRBJ2-2; no definite D call. Per germline, CDR1 LGHNA and CDR2 YNFKEQ. V shed 4 bases and J shed 4 bases, with 4 bases lying between them. The CDR3 has 12 amino acids. The CDR3 DNA sequence: TGTGCCAGCAGCCTTAGCACCGGGGAGCTGTTTTTT. It encodes CASSLSTGELFF.

The genes are TRBV10-3 and TRBJ1-4; D gene unclear. Germline-derived CDR1 and CDR2 are ENHRY and SYGVKD. The CDR3 runs 15 residues. Trimming left V 10 bases short and J 7 bases short, with 22 bases between. DNA for the CDR3: TGTGCCACCTCACAGCTTGGCTCTTGGGGTGAAAAACTGTTTTTT. This sequence encodes CATSQLGSWGEKLFF.

This chain joins TRBV5-1 and TRBJ2-2, with D tentatively TRBD1 or TRBD2 (7 bases each). The germline V gene has CDR1 SGHRS and CDR2 YFSETQ. V was pared by 7 bases and J by 5 bases, with 21 bases between. The CDR3 length is 16 residues. CDR3: CASASTAGGATGELFF. CDR3 coding DNA: TGCGCCAGCGCTTCCACGGCAGGGGGGGCAACCGGGGAGCTGTTTTTT.

The chain employs TRBV27 and TRBJ1-1, with D possibly being TRBD1 (6 bases). V was cut by 7 bases and J by 1 base, with 31 bases left in between. CDR1 is MNHEY, CDR2 SMNVEV, per germline (reference sequence). The CDR3 consists of 20 residues. The CDR3 region has the DNA TGTGCCAGCACCCTCAGGTATCCGGGGGCAGGGAGGGATAGGAACACTGAAGCTTTCTTT. It is translated as CASTLRYPGAGRDRNTEAFF.

The CDR3 reads CASSWDGGSGNTIYF. The CDR3, as DNA: TGTGCCAGCAGCTGGGACGGGGGATCTGGAAACACCATATATTTT. The chain is built from TRBV7-9 and TRBJ1-3; D possibly corresponds to TRBD1 (5 bases). The V end lost 4 bases, the J end lost 1 base, and 11 bases lay between the germline ends. The CDR3 has 15 amino acids. The germline CDR1 and CDR2 sequences are SEHNR and FQNEAQ (reference sequence).

The chain joins TRBV4-1 to TRBJ1-4; 10 bases match TRBD1. Germline V gives CDR1 MGHRA, CDR2 YSYEKL. The CDR3 totals 17 residues. Unmatched junction bases numbered 10, after V lost 2 bases and J lost 7 bases. Here the CDR3 DNA reads TGCGCCAGCAGCCAATCGTACTTCGGGACAGGGGCTGAAAAACTGTTTTTT. Amino acid sequence: CASSQSYFGTGAEKLFF.

The chain carries TRBV21-1 and TRBJ2-7. TRBV21-1 is assigned pseudogene status. There are 14 residues in the CDR3. The CDR3 loop is CASSPPVWVSEQYF. The CDR3 DNA sequence: TGTGCCAGCAGCCCCCCCGTTTGGGTGAGCGAGCAGTACTTC.

The chain recombines TRBV10-3 with TRBJ1-1; no reliable D call. V lost 2 bases, J lost 1 base, and 8 bases lay in between. The germline V gene has CDR1 ENHRY and CDR2 SYGVKD. The CDR3 extends over 14 amino acids. The CDR3 sequence is CAISESQRNTEAFF. DNA for the CDR3: TGTGCCATCAGTGAGAGCCAGAGGAACACTGAAGCTTTCTTT.

This rearrangement joins TRBV6-5 to TRBJ1-6; D perhaps matches TRBD1 (5 bases). V lost 6 bases to trimming and J lost 2 bases, with 8 bases between them. The germline V gene has CDR1 MNHEY and CDR2 SVGAGI. This CDR3 contains 14 residues. The CDR3 here is CASSAGPYNSPLHF. The CDR3 DNA reads as TGTGCCAGCAGCGCAGGGCCCTATAATTCACCCCTCCACTTT.

The gene calls are TRBV12-3 or TRBV12-4 and TRBJ1-2; no clear D. The CDR3 has 12 amino acids. The V end lost 5 bases, the J end lost 8 bases, and 12 bases lay between the germline ends. The CDR3 coding sequence is TGTGCCAGCAGTCCACCATGGAGGGGCTACACCTTC. It translates to CASSPPWRGYTF.

This clone was picked up one time. The J gene is TRBJ1-1, the V gene TRBV14; possibly TRBD1 for D (6 bases). The V end was cut by 4 bases, the J end by 6 bases, with 18 bases between. The CDR3 covers 15 residues. Germline lookup yields CDR1 SGHDN and CDR2 FVKESK. The CDR3 is CASSPKAQGSAEAFF. The DNA of the CDR3 is TGTGCCAGCAGCCCAAAGGCTCAGGGGTCAGCTGAAGCTTTCTTT. Complete variable domain (other parts from reference TRBV14 and TRBJ1-1): EAGVTQFPSHSVIEKGQTVTLRCDPISGHDNLYWYRRVMGKEIKFLLHFVKESKQDESGMPNNRFLAERTGGTYSTLKVQPAELEDSGVYFCASSPKAQGSAEAFFGQGTRLTVV.